The clone carrying this T cell receptor (beta chain) was observed a few times. Its antigen remains unknown. This record comes from a study of blood T cells in healthy people across ages. Study summary: Through template switching, about one barcoded beta molecule was captured per two T cells, as measured in model experiments. Regarding the study as a whole: Comparison with aged donors showed that long-lived donors had more naive CD4+ cells and higher diversity.

Germline CDR1 reads LGHNA; CDR2 reads YSLEER. CDR3 length equals 15 residues. V lost 0 bases to trimming and J lost 4 bases, with 12 bases between them. A sample-barcoded 5' primer and a J-beta primer mix were used in a second PCR of about 6 to 12 cycles. The authors tagged each cDNA molecule using a template-switch adaptor with 12 random nucleotides. TCRdb analysed the 5' RACE reads with MiXCR anew, one entry per CDR3 protein. The sample yields around 2 million distinct CDR3 sequences, about two fifths seen once. This receptor was obtained from a human donor in good health. What was sequenced was blood. The chain joins TRBV4-3 to TRBJ1-2; perhaps TRBD1 as D (6 bases). Here the CDR3 DNA reads TGCGCCAGCAGCCAAGAGCAGGGGTCAGGCTATGGCTACACCTTC. This sequence encodes CASSQEQGSGYGYTF.